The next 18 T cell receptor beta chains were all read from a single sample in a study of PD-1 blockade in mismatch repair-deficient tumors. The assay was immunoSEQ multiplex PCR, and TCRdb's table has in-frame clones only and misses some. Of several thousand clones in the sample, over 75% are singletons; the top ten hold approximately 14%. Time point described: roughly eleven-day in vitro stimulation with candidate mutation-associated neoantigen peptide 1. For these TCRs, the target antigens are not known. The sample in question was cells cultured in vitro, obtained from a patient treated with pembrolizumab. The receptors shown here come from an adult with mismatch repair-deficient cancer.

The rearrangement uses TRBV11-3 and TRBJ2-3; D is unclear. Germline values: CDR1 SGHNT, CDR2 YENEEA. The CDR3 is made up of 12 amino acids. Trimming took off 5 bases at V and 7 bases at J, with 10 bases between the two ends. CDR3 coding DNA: TGTGCCAGCAGCGGTCGCGGCTATACGCAGTATTTT. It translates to CASSGRGYTQYF.

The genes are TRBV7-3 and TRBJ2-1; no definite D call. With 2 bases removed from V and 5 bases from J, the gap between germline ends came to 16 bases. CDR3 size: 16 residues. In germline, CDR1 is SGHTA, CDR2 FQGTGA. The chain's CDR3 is CASSLYLTPVNNEQFF. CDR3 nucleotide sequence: TGTGCCAGCAGCTTATATTTGACACCTGTGAACAATGAGCAGTTCTTC.

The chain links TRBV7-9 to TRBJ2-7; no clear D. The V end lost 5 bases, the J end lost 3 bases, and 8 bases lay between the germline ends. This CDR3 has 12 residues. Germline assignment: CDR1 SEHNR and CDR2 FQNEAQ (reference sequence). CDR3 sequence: CASSLNYYEQYF. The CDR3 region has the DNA TGTGCCAGCAGCCTAAACTACTACGAGCAGTACTTC.

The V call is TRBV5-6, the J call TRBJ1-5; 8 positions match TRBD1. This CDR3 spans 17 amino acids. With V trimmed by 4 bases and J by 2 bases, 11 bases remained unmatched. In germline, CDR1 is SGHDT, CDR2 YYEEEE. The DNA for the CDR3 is TGTGCCAGCAGCCCACTGATGGACAGGGAGGGCAATCAGCCCCAGCATTTT. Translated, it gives CASSPLMDREGNQPQHF.

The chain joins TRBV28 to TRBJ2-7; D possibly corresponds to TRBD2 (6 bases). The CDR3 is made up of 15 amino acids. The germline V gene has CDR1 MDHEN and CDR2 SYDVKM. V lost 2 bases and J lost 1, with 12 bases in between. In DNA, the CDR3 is TGTGCCAGCAGTTTAACCGGGAGAGCGTCCTACGAGCAGTACTTC. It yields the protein CASSLTGRASYEQYF.

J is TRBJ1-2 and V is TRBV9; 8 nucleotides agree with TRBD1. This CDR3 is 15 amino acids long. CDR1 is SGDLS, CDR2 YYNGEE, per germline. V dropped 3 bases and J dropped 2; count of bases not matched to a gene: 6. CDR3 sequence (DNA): TGTGCCAGCAGCGGAGGGACAGGAGAGAACTATGGCTACACCTTC. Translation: CASSGGTGENYGYTF.

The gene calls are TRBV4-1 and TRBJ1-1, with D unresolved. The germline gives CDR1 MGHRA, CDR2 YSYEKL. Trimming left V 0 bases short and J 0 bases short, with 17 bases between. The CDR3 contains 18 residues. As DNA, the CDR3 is TGCGCCAGCAGCCAAGATCGGGCGGGCAGGAGACTGAACACTGAAGCTTTCTTT. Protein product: CASSQDRAGRRLNTEAFF.

CDR3 loop: CASSDSVPYEQYF. For the CDR3, the DNA is TGTGCGAGTTCGGACAGCGTCCCCTACGAGCAGTACTTC. The rearrangement joins TRBV28 to TRBJ2-7, with D perhaps TRBD1 (6 bases). This CDR3 is built from 13 residues. Germline CDR1 is MDHEN and CDR2 is SYDVKM.

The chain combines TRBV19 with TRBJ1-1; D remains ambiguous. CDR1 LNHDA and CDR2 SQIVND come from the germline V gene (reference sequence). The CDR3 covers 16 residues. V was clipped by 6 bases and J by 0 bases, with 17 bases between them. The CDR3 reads CASSISTPSLNTEAFF. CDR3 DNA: TGTGCCAGTAGCATATCTACCCCCTCGTTGAACACTGAAGCTTTCTTT. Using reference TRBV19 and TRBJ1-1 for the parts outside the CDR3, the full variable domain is DGGITQSPKYLFRKEGQNVTLSCEQNLNHDAMYWYRQDPGQGLRLIYYSQIVNDFQKGDIAEGYSVSREKKESFPLTVTSAQKNPTAFYLCASSISTPSLNTEAFFGQGTRLTVV.

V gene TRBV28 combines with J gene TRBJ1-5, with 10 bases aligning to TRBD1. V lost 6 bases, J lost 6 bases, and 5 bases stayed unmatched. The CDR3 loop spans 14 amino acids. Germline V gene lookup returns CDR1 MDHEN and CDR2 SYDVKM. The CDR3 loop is CASRPGQGVQPQHF. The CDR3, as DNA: TGTGCCAGCAGACCCGGACAGGGGGTTCAGCCCCAGCATTTT.

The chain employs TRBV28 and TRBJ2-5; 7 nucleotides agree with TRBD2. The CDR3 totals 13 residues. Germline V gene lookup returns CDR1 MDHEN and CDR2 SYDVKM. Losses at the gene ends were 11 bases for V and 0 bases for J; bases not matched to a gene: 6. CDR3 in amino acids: CAWRGTDQETQYF. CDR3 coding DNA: TGTGCCTGGCGGGGGACCGACCAAGAGACCCAGTACTTC.

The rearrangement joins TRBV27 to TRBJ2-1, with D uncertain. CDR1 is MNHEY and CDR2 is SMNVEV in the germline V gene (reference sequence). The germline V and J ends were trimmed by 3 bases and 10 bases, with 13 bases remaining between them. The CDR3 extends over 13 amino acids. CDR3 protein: CASSFGLPHEQFF. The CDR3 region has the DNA TGTGCCAGCAGTTTTGGCCTACCCCACGAGCAGTTCTTC.

CDR3 protein: CASRRSGRAAETQYF. The CDR3 DNA reads TGCGCCAGCAGGCGGAGCGGGAGGGCCGCGGAGACCCAGTACTTC. The chain is built from TRBV23-1 and TRBJ2-5; the match to TRBD2 covers 10 bases. TRBV23-1 is reported as an ORF; its role is uncertain. The junction had 9 bases not matched to a gene; V was cut back by 6 bases and J by 5 bases. This CDR3 region has 15 residues.

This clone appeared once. The CDR3 bases are TGTGCCAGCAGTTCCGGACAGGGGGGTGAAGCTTTCTTT. Translated: CASSSGQGGEAFF. J is TRBJ1-1 and V is TRBV27; 10 bases are shared with TRBD1. Looked up from germline, CDR1 is MNHEY and CDR2 is SMNVEV (reference sequence). Trimming at V came to 4 bases and at J to 7 bases, leaving 3 bases not matched to a gene. This CDR3 is built from 13 residues.

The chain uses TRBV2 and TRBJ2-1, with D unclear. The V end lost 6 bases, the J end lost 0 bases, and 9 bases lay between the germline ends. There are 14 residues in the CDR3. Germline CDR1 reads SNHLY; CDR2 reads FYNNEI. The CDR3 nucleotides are TGTGCCAGCAGCCCCGGACCCTCCTACAATGAGCAGTTCTTC. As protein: CASSPGPSYNEQFF.

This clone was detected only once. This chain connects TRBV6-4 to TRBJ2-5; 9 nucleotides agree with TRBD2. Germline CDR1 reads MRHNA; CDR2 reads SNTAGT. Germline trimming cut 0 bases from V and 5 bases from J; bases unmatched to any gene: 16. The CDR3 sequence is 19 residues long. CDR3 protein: CASSDSIPQREVPKETQYF. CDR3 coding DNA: TGTGCCAGCAGTGACTCGATACCCCAGCGGGAGGTACCAAAGGAGACCCAGTACTTC.

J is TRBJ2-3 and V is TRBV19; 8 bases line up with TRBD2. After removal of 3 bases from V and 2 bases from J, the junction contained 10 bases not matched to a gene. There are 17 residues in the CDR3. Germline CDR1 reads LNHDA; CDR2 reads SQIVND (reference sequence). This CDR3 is CASSIGGRLANTDTQYF. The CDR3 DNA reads TGTGCCAGTAGTATTGGTGGGCGACTAGCGAACACAGATACGCAGTATTTT.

DNA for the CDR3: TGTGCCAGCAGTCAAAACCGGGGGCCGACTCATATCTCCTACAATGAGCAGTTCTTC. Encoded protein: CASSQNRGPTHISYNEQFF. The rearrangement joins TRBV7-6 to TRBJ2-1; D may correspond to TRBD1 or TRBD2 (6 bases each). This CDR3 contains 19 residues. Trimming left V 6 bases short and J 0 bases short, with 24 bases between. CDR1 and CDR2 (germline): SGHVS, FNYEAQ.